This T cell receptor beta chain was captured by sequencing in a study of control samples from healthy donors and cancer patients. CDR3 size: 14 residues. Germline V gives CDR1 SGHNT, CDR2 YENEEA. With 4 bases removed from V and 0 bases from J, the gap between germline ends came to 6 bases. The assay was immunoSEQ multiplex PCR, and TCRdb's table has in-frame clones only and misses some. The data show around 200,000 clones, with over 85% seen just once and more than 1.2% held by the top ten. The receptor was isolated from a man younger than 30 in good health. The rearrangement links TRBV11-3 to TRBJ2-2; no reliable D call. What was sequenced was blood. CDR3 in DNA: TGTGCCAGCAGCTCGTTCGCGAACACCGGGGAGCTGTTTTTT. Its protein is CASSSFANTGELFF.